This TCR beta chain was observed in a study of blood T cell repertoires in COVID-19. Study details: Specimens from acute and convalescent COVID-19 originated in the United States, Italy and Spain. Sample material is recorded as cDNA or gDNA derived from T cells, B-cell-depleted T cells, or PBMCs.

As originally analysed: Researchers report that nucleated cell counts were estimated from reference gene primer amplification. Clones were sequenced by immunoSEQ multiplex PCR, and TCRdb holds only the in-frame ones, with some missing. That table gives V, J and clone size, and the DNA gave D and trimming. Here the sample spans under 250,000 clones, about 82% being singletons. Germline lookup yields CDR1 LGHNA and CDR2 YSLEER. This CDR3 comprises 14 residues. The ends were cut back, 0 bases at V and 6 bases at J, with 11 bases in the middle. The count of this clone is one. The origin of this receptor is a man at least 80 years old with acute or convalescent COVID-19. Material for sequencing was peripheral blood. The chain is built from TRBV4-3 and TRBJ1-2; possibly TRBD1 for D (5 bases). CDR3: CASSQDWGGDGYTF. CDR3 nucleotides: TGCGCCAGCAGCCAAGACTGGGGGGGGGATGGCTACACCTTC.